The 24 T cell receptor beta chains given below trace back to one sample, sequenced in a study of blood T cells in healthy people across ages. Alongside a J-beta primer mix, a sample-barcoded 5' primer served in a second PCR lasting 7 to 11 cycles. Using its own MiXCR run on the 5' RACE reads, TCRdb lists one record per CDR3 protein. The sample yields about 540,000 distinct CDR3 sequences, less than 25% seen once. In addition, the sample was reused for a study of T cells of mothers and their children.

The sample comprised blood. These receptors all stem from a boy under 18 in good health.

The J gene is TRBJ2-3, the V gene TRBV15, with 7 bases that match TRBD1. This CDR3 comprises 16 residues. After removal of 0 bases from V and 3 bases from J, the junction contained 6 bases not matched to a gene. Germline values: CDR1 LNHNV, CDR2 YYDKDF (reference sequence). Written as DNA, the CDR3 is TGTGCCACCAGCAGAGAAAGGGGGCGAGGTACAGATACGCAGTATTTT. This encodes CATSRERGRGTDTQYF.

Written as DNA, the CDR3 is TGCAGCGTTGTCCCGGGACAGGGGAACCTTGTGGATGGCTACACCTTC. The encoded protein is CSVVPGQGNLVDGYTF. The chain is built from TRBV29-1 and TRBJ1-2, with 10 bases lining up with TRBD1. Germline values: CDR1 SQVTM, CDR2 ANQGSEA. The junction had 14 bases not matched to a gene; V was cut back by 4 bases and J by 6 bases. CDR3 size: 16 residues.

About this clonotype itself: The junction and the germline gene differ at one end; a read error may be behind it. This chain connects TRBV28 to TRBJ2-1; D gene ambiguous. Germline lookup yields CDR1 MDHEN and CDR2 SYDVKM. The CDR3 is 15 residues long. The CDR3 sequence: CASSLPVPSYNEQFF. The CDR3 DNA reads as TGCGCCAGCAGTTTACCGGTTCCCTCCTACAATGAGCAGTTCTTC. Combining the CDR3 with reference TRBV28 and TRBJ2-1 gives the whole variable domain DVKVTQSSRYLVKRTGEKVFLECVQDMDHENMFWYRQDPGLGLRLIYFSYDVKMKEKGDIPEGYSVSREKKERFSLILESASTNQTSMYLCASSLPVPSYNEQFFGPGTRLTVL.

This clonotype was seen a handful of times. The chain recombines TRBV5-1 with TRBJ2-3; unclear D gene. Germline loops: CDR1 SGHRS, CDR2 YFSETQ. V lost 1 base, J lost 2 bases, and 11 bases lay in between. The CDR3 covers 15 residues. CDR3 DNA: TGCGCCAGCAGCTTGTCCCGGGTCCTCACAGATACGCAGTATTTT. It translates to CASSLSRVLTDTQYF.

The chain links TRBV28 to TRBJ1-2; no clear D. The V gene's germline CDR1 is MDHEN and CDR2 SYDVKM. Trimming removed 6 bases at V and 2 bases at J, with 4 bases between. The CDR3 runs 11 residues. Here the CDR3 reads CASRLNYGYTF. The CDR3 nucleotides are TGTGCCAGCAGACTGAACTATGGCTACACCTTC.

CDR3 DNA sequence: TGTGCCAGCACCAGGGGCACTGAAGCTTTCTTT. Its translation: CASTRGTEAFF. The rearrangement uses TRBV14 and TRBJ1-1; possibly TRBD1 for D (6 bases). In germline, CDR1 is SGHDN, CDR2 FVKESK. The CDR3 is 11 amino acids. V shed 7 bases and J shed 4 bases, with 7 bases lying between them.

The gene calls are TRBV20-1 and TRBJ2-1, with D perhaps TRBD2 (5 bases). This CDR3 region has 17 residues. V lost 6 bases to trimming and J lost 5 bases, with 26 bases between them. Looked up from germline, CDR1 is DFQATT and CDR2 is SNEGSKA (reference sequence). In DNA, the CDR3 is TGCAGTGCCCACTCCCAGACCCTAGCTCGTGCCCACAATGAGCAGTTCTTC. Protein: CSAHSQTLARAHNEQFF.

The chain couples TRBV5-1 to TRBJ2-7, with 10 nucleotides matching TRBD2. The CDR3 has 16 amino acids. The trim removed 0 bases at V and 5 bases at J, leaving 8 bases unmatched. The germline V gene has CDR1 SGHRS and CDR2 YFSETQ. CDR3 sequence (DNA): TGCGCCAGCAGCTTGGGACTAGCGGGTGTATCGGACGAGCAGTACTTC. Its translation is CASSLGLAGVSDEQYF.

This clonotype was detected a few times. The chain employs TRBV4-1 and TRBJ1-4; D is perhaps TRBD1 (5 bases). V lost 0 bases to trimming and J lost 3 bases, with 8 bases between them. This CDR3 comprises 15 residues. CDR1 is MGHRA and CDR2 is YSYEKL in the germline V gene. The CDR3 sequence: CASSQDRAANEKLFF. As DNA, the CDR3 is TGCGCCAGCAGCCAAGACAGGGCGGCTAATGAAAAACTGTTTTTT.

The V gene is TRBV5-1, the J gene TRBJ2-5, with unresolved D. Germline values: CDR1 SGHRS, CDR2 YFSETQ. This CDR3 has 14 amino acids. Trimming took 0 bases from V and 4 from J, leaving 10 bases between them. The CDR3 coding sequence is TGCGCCAGCAGCTTGGAACCGGGTCGAGAGACCCAGTACTTC. Its translation is CASSLEPGRETQYF.

The chain employs TRBV10-3 and TRBJ2-7, with D unclear. V was shortened by 0 bases and J by 2 bases, with 8 bases between the two germline ends. The CDR3 length is 14 residues. Per germline, CDR1 ENHRY and CDR2 SYGVKD. CDR3: CAISESRSPYEQYF. The CDR3 region has the DNA TGTGCCATCAGTGAGTCCCGATCCCCCTACGAGCAGTACTTC.

The chain has TRBV7-9 and TRBJ1-2; TRBD1 is a possible D gene (6 bases). Trimming removed 4 bases from V and 3 bases from J, with 12 bases in between. Germline V gene sequence: CDR1 SEHNR, CDR2 FQNEAQ (reference sequence). CDR3 length: 14 amino acids. Here the CDR3 reads CASSSNAGDYGYTF. The CDR3 DNA reads TGTGCCAGCAGCTCTAATGCAGGGGACTATGGCTACACCTTC.

The chain joins TRBV20-1 to TRBJ2-7; a possible D gene is TRBD2 (7 bases). The ends were cut back, 7 bases at V and 0 bases at J, with 13 bases in the middle. Per germline, CDR1 DFQATT and CDR2 SNEGSKA (reference sequence). This CDR3 has 13 residues. CDR3: CSVSGTPSYEQYF. CDR3 DNA: TGCAGTGTAAGCGGGACACCCTCCTACGAGCAGTACTTC.

The chain couples TRBV2 to TRBJ2-4, with D perhaps TRBD2 (6 bases). Trimming left V 6 bases short and J 8 bases short, with 23 bases between. Germline V gives CDR1 SNHLY, CDR2 FYNNEI. CDR3 length: 16 amino acids. The CDR3 DNA sequence: TGTGCCAGCAGAAAGATCGAACCGGGACTTTGGCACATTCAGTACTTC. Translation gives CASRKIEPGLWHIQYF.

This clonotype turned up a few times. The chain uses TRBV4-3 and TRBJ2-5; the D is unclear. Germline V gene sequence: CDR1 LGHNA, CDR2 YSLEER. The CDR3 has 15 residues. The V and J ends lost 4 bases and 5 bases respectively, with 17 bases between them. The CDR3 region has the DNA TGCGCCAGCAGCCCCAAATGGGCCGGTAGGGAGACCCAGTACTTC. This translates into CASSPKWAGRETQYF.

V and J are TRBV15 and TRBJ2-7; 10 nucleotides match TRBD2. In germline, CDR1 is LNHNV, CDR2 YYDKDF (reference sequence). The CDR3 spans 15 residues. V was pared by 3 bases and J by 4 bases, with 6 bases of the junction left unmatched. CDR3 sequence reads: CATSSPSGGAYEQYF. The CDR3 DNA sequence: TGTGCCACCAGCAGCCCAAGCGGGGGGGCTTACGAGCAGTACTTC.

The chain couples TRBV7-8 to TRBJ2-3; TRBD1 aligns across 9 bases. The germline V gene encodes CDR1 SGHVS and CDR2 FQNEAQ. V lost 0 bases to trimming and J lost 5 bases; unmatched junction nucleotides: 6. This CDR3 comprises 16 residues. The CDR3 spells CASSLAGQGMQDTQYF. In DNA, the CDR3 is TGTGCCAGCAGCTTAGCGGGACAGGGAATGCAAGATACGCAGTATTTT.

The CDR3, as DNA: TGTGCCAGTAGTGATAGCGGGAAAAGGCCCCTCAATGAGCAGTTCTTC. As protein: CASSDSGKRPLNEQFF. The chain recombines TRBV19 with TRBJ2-1; 8 bases are shared with TRBD2. The CDR3 is 16 amino acids. Trimming took 5 bases from V and 6 from J; bases not matched to a gene: 12. Germline assignment: CDR1 LNHDA and CDR2 SQIVND (reference sequence).

This rearrangement joins TRBV20-1 to TRBJ2-5; 10 positions agree with TRBD1. The CDR3 is made up of 14 amino acids. V lost 8 bases, J lost 5 bases, and 11 bases stayed unmatched. Germline CDR1 DFQATT, CDR2 SNEGSKA (reference sequence). CDR3 in amino acids: CSSRTGGFGETQYF. CDR3 sequence (DNA): TGCAGTTCGAGGACAGGGGGTTTTGGGGAGACCCAGTACTTC.

The chain uses TRBV5-1 and TRBJ2-7, with TRBD1 matching 7 bases. CDR3 length: 16 amino acids. Germline CDR1 SGHRS, CDR2 YFSETQ. V lost 0 bases, J lost 5 bases, and 11 bases stayed unmatched. The CDR3 bases are TGCGCCAGCAGCTTGGTAACGGCAGGGGGTAACGACGAGCAGTACTTC. This encodes CASSLVTAGGNDEQYF.

This sequence joins TRBV29-1 and TRBJ2-5; 9 nucleotides agree with TRBD1. The CDR3 has 13 amino acids. Trimming removed 4 bases from V and 5 bases from J; junction bases left unmatched: 5. Germline V CDR1 and CDR2: SQVTM, ANQGSEA. The CDR3 DNA sequence: TGCAGCGTTGCACCGGGGACAGGGGAGACCCAGTACTTC. It codes for CSVAPGTGETQYF.

The chain is built from TRBV4-1 and TRBJ2-3, with TRBD1 as a possible D gene (6 bases). Looked up from germline, CDR1 is MGHRA and CDR2 is YSYEKL. The CDR3 runs to 15 residues. Trimming left V 1 base short and J 5 bases short, with 13 bases between. CDR3 in amino acids: CASSQGYQGQDTQYF. Here the CDR3 DNA reads TGCGCCAGCAGCCAAGGGTATCAGGGACAAGATACGCAGTATTTT.

This clonotype has just a few counts. This sequence joins TRBV12-5 and TRBJ1-2, with D unresolved. CDR1 and CDR2 (germline): LGHNT, FRNRAP. This CDR3 is built from 14 residues. The V end was cut by 6 bases, the J end by 2 bases, with 13 bases between. The CDR3 nucleotides read TGTGCTAGTGGACATCCTCGGGTAAACTATGGCTACACCTTC. This translates into CASGHPRVNYGYTF.

The chain carries TRBV4-1 and TRBJ2-7, with a possible D match to TRBD1 (6 bases). V was trimmed by 9 bases and J by 1 base, leaving 22 bases between them. Germline assignment: CDR1 MGHRA and CDR2 YSYEKL. The CDR3 length is 16 residues. The CDR3 coding sequence is TGCGCCAGTTCCCAGGGGATCGCAGGGGCGTCCTACGAGCAGTACTTC. The encoded protein is CASSQGIAGASYEQYF.